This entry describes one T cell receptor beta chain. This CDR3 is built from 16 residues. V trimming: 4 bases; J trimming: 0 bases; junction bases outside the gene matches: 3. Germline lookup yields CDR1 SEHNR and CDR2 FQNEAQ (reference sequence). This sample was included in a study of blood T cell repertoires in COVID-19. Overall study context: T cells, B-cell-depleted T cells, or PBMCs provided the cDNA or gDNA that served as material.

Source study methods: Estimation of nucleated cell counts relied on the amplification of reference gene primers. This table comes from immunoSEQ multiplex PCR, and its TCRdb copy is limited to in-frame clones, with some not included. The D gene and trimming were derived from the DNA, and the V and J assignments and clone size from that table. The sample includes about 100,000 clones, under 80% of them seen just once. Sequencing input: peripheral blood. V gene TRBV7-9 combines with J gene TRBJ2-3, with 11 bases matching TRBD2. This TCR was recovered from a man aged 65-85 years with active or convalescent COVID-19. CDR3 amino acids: CASSSASGGSTDTQYF. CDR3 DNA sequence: TGTGCCAGCAGCTCCGCTAGCGGGGGGAGCACAGATACGCAGTATTTT.